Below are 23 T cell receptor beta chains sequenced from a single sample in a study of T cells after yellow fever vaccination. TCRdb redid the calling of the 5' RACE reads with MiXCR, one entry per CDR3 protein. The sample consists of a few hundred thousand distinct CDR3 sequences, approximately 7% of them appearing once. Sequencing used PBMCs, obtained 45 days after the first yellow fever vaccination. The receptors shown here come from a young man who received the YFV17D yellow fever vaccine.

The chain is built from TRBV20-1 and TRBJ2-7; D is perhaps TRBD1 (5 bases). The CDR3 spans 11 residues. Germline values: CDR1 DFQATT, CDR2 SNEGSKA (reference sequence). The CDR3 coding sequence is TGCACTACCGGGCAGGGAAACGAGCAGTACTTC. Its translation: CTTGQGNEQYF.

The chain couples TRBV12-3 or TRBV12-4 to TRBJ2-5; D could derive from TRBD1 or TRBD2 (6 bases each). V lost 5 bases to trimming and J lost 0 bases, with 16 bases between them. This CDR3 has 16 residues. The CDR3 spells CASSPKGGPYQETQYF. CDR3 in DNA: TGTGCCAGCAGTCCCAAGGGGGGTCCGTACCAAGAGACCCAGTACTTC.

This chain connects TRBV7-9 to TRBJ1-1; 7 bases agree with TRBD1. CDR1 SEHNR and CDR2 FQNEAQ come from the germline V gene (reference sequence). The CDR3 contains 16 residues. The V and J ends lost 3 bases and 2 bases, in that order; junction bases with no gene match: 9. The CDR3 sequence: CASSFTPGQTNTEAFF. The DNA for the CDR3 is TGTGCCAGCAGCTTCACACCGGGACAGACAAACACTGAAGCTTTCTTT.

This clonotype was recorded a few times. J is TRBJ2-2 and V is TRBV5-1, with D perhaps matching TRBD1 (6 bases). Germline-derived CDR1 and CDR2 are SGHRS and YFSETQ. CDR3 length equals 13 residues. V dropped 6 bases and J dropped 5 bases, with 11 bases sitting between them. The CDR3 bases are TGCGCCAGCAAGGGGCAGGGGACCGGGGAGCTGTTTTTT. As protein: CASKGQGTGELFF.

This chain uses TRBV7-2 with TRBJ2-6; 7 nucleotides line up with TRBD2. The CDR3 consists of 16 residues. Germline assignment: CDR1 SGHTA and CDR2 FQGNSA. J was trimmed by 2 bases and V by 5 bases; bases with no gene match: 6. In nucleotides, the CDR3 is TGTGCCAGCAGCCCCTGGGGGGGTGCTGGGGCCAACGTCCTGACTTTC. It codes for CASSPWGGAGANVLTF.

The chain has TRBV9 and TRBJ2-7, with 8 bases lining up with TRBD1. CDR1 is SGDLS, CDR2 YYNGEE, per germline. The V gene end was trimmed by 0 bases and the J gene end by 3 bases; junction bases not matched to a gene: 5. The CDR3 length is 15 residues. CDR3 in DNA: TGTGCCAGCAGCGTAGGGACAGGGATTTTCTACGAGCAGTACTTC. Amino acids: CASSVGTGIFYEQYF.

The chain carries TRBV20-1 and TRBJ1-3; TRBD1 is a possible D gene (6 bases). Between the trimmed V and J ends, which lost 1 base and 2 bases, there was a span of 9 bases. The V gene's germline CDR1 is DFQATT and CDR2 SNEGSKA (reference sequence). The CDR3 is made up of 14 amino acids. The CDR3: CSARGPGAGNTIYF. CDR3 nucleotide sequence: TGCAGTGCTAGAGGACCAGGGGCTGGAAACACCATATATTTT.

CDR3 in amino acids: CASNSVGGNQETQYF. The CDR3 nucleotides are TGTGCCAGCAACTCCGTGGGGGGCAACCAAGAGACCCAGTACTTC. The chain links TRBV6-2 or TRBV6-3 to TRBJ2-5, with D perhaps TRBD1 or TRBD2 (6 bases each). V lost 7 bases, J lost 0 bases, and 15 bases lay in between. Germline V gene lookup returns CDR1 MNHEY and CDR2 SVGEGT. CDR3 length: 15 amino acids.

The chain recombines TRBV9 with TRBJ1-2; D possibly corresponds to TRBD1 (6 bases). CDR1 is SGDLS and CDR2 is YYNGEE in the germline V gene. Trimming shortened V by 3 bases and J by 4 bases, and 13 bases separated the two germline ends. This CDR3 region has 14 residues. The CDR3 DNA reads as TGTGCCAGCAGCGACGGCGACAGGATCTATGGCTACACCTTC. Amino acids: CASSDGDRIYGYTF. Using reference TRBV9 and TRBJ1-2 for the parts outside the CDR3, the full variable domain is DSGVTQTPKHLITATGQRVTLRCSPRSGDLSVYWYQQSLDQGLQFLIQYYNGEERAKGNILERFSAQQFPDLHSELNLSSLELGDSALYFCASSDGDRIYGYTFGSGTRLTVV.

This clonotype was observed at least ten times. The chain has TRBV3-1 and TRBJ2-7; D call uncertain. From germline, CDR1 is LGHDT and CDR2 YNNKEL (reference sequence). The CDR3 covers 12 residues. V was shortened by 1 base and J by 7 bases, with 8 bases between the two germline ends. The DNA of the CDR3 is TGTGCCAGCAGCCAAGCCGCCCAGGAGCAGTACTTC. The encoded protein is CASSQAAQEQYF.

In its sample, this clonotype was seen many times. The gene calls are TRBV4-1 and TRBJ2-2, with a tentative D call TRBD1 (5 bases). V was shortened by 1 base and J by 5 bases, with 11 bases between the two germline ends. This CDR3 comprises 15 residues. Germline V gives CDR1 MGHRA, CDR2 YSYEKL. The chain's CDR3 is CASSQVVGATGELFF. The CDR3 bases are TGCGCCAGCAGCCAAGTGGTAGGGGCTACCGGGGAGCTGTTTTTT.

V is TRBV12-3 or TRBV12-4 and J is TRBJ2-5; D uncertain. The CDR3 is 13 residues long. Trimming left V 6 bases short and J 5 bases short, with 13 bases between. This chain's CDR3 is CASRASEAETQYF. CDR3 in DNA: TGTGCCAGCAGAGCGAGTGAAGCGGAGACCCAGTACTTC.

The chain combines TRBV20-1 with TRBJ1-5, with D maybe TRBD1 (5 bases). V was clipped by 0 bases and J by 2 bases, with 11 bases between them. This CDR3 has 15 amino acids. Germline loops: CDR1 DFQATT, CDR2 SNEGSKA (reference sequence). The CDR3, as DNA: TGCAGTGCTAGAGATCGGCAGGGTGGCAATCAGCCCCAGCATTTT. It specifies CSARDRQGGNQPQHF.

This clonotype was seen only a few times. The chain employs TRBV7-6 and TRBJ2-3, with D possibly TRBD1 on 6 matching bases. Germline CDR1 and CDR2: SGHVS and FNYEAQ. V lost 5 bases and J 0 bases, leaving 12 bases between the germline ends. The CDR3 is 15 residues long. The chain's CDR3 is CASSPQGWSTDTQYF. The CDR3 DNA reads TGTGCCAGCAGCCCACAGGGATGGAGCACAGATACGCAGTATTTT. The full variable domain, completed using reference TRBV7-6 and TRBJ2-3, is GAGVSQSPRYKVTKRGQDVALRCDPISGHVSLYWYRQALGQGPEFLTYFNYEAQQDKSGLPNDRFSAERPEGSISTLTIQRTEQRDSAMYRCASSPQGWSTDTQYFGPGTRLTVL.

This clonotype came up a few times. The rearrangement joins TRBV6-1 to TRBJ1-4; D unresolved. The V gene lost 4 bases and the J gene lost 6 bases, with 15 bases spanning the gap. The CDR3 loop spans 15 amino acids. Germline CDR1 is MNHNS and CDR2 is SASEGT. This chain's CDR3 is CASSASRAHDEKLFF. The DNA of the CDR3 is TGTGCCAGCAGTGCCTCCCGGGCGCACGATGAAAAACTGTTTTTT.

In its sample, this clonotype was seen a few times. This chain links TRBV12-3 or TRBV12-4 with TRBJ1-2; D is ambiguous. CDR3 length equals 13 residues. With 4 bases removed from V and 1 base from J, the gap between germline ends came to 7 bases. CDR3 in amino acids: CASSWGYNYGYTF. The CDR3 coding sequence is TGTGCCAGCAGTTGGGGATATAACTATGGCTACACCTTC.

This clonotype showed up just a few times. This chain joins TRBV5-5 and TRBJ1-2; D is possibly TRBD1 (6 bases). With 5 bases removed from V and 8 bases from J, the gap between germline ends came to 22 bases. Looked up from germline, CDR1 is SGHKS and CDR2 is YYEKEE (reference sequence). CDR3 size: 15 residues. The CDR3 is CASSFDRSSPPGYTF. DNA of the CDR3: TGTGCCAGCAGTTTCGACAGGTCCAGCCCCCCGGGCTACACCTTC.

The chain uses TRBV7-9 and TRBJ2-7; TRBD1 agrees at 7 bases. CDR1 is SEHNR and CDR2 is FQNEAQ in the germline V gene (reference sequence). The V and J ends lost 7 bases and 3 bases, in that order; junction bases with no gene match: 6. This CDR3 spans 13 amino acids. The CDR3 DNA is TGTGCCAGCACCACAGGGGTCCTCTACGAGCAGTACTTC. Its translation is CASTTGVLYEQYF.

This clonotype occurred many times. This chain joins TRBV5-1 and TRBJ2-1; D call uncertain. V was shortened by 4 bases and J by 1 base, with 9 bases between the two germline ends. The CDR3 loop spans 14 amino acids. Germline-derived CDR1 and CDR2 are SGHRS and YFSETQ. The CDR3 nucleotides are TGCGCCAGCAGCCTTACTGATTCCTACAATGAGCAGTTCTTC. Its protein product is CASSLTDSYNEQFF.

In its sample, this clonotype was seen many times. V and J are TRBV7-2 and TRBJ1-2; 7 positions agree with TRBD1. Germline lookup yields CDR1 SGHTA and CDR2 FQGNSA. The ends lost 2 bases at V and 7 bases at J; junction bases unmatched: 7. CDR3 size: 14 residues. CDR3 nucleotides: TGTGCCAGCAGCTTATCGACCAGGGGGGGTGGCTACACCTTC. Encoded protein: CASSLSTRGGGYTF.

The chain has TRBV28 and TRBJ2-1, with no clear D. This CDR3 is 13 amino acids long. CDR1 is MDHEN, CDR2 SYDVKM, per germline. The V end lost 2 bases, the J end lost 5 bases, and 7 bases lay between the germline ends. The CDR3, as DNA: TGTGCCAGCAGTTTAAGCCAGGACAATGAGCAGTTCTTC. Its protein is CASSLSQDNEQFF.

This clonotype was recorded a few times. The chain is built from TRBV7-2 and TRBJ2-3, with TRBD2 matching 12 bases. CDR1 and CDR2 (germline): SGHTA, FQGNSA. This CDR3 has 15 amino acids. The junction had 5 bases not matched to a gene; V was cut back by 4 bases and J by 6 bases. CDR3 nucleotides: TGTGCCAGCAGCTCCACTAGCGGGGGGTGGGATACGCAGTATTTT. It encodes CASSSTSGGWDTQYF.

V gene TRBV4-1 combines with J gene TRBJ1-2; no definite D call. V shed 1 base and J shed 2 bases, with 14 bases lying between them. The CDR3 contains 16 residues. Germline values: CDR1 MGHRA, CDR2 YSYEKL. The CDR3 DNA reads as TGCGCCAGCAGCCAAGCAAACAGCATATGGAACTATGGCTACACCTTC. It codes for CASSQANSIWNYGYTF.